This T cell receptor (beta chain) appears in the sequencing data of a study of blood T cell repertoires in COVID-19. Study overall: Samples taken during acute and convalescent COVID-19 were collected in the United States, Italy and Spain.

Source study methods: Reference gene primer amplification in the assay estimated nucleated cell counts. The method was immunoSEQ multiplex PCR; TCRdb's version includes in-frame clones alone and lacks a portion of them. From that table come the V and J calls and clone size; the DNA was used to work out D and trimming. The data hold approximately 240,000 clones, with roughly four fifths observed a single time. CDR3 length: 15 amino acids. V dropped 1 base and J dropped 0 bases, with 4 bases sitting between them. Germline V gene data show CDR1 as MNHEY and CDR2 as SMNVEV (reference sequence). Those who participated ranged in age from roughly 18 to 89 years and resided in about two dozen US areas.

The sequence was obtained from a woman aged 40 to 50 with acute COVID-19. Sample: PBMCs or T cells enriched from blood (not recorded which). V usage is TRBV27 and J usage is TRBJ2-6; D is undetermined. This chain's CDR3 is CASSLYRSGANVLTF. For the CDR3, the DNA is TGTGCCAGCAGTTTATATCGCTCTGGGGCCAACGTCCTGACTTTC.